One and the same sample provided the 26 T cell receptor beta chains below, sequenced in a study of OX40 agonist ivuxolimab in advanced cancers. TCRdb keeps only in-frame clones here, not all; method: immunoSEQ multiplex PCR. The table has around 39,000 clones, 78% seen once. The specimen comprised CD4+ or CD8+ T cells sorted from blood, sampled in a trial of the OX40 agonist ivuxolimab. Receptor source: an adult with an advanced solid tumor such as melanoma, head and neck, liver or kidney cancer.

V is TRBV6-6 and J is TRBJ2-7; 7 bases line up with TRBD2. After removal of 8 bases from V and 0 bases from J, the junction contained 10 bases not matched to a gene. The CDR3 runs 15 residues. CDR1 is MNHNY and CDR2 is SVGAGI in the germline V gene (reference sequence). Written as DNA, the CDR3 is TGTGCCAGCGAGGCGACCGGGAGGAGCTCCTACGAGCAGTACTTC. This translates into CASEATGRSSYEQYF.

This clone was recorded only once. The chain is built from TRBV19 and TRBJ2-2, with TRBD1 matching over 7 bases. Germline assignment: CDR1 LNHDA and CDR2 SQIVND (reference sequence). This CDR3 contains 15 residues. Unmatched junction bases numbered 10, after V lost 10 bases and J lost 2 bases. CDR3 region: CATQPGQVNTGELFF. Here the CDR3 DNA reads TGTGCCACCCAGCCAGGACAGGTTAACACCGGGGAGCTGTTTTTT.

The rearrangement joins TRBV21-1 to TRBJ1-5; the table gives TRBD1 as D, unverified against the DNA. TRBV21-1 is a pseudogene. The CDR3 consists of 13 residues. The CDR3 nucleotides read TGTGCCAGCGTCCCAGTTACCAATCAGCCCCAGCATTTT. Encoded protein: CASVPVTNQPQHF.

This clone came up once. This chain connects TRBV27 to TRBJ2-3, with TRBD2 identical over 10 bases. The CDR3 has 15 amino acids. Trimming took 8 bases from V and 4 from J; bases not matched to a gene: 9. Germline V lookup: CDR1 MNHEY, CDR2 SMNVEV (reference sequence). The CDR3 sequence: CASHPGLAIADTQYF. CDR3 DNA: TGTGCCAGCCACCCGGGACTAGCGATCGCAGATACGCAGTATTTT.

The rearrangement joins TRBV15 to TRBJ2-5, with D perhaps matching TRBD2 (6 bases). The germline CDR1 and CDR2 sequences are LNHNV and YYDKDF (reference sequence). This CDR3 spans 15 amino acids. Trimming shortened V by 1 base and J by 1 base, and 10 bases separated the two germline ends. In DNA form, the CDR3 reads TGTGCCACCAGCAGAGCGGCGGGGCCCCAAGAGACCCAGTACTTC. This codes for CATSRAAGPQETQYF.

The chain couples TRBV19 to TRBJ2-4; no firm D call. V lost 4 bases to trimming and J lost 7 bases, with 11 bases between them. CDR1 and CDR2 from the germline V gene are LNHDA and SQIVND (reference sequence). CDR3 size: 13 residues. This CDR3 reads CASSTDLRNIQYF. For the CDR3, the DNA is TGTGCCAGTAGTACGGACCTAAGGAACATTCAGTACTTC.

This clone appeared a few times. CDR3 loop: CASSQDLRHGYTF. The CDR3, as DNA: TGTGCCAGCAGCCAAGACCTCCGGCACGGCTACACCTTC. The rearrangement links TRBV14 to TRBJ1-2; no reliable D call. Germline CDR1 SGHDN, CDR2 FVKESK. V lost 0 bases and J 8 bases, leaving 10 bases between the germline ends. This CDR3 has 13 amino acids. Together with reference TRBV14 and TRBJ1-2, the CDR3 gives the full variable domain: EAGVTQFPSHSVIEKGQTVTLRCDPISGHDNLYWYRRVMGKEIKFLLHFVKESKQDESGMPNNRFLAERTGGTYSTLKVQPAELEDSGVYFCASSQDLRHGYTFGSGTRLTVV.

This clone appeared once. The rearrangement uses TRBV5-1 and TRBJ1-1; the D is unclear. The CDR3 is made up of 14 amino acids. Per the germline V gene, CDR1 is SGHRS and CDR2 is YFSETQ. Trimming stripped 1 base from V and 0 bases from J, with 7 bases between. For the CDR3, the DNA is TGCGCCAGCAGCTTGCCCCTTGTGAACACTGAAGCTTTCTTT. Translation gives CASSLPLVNTEAFF.

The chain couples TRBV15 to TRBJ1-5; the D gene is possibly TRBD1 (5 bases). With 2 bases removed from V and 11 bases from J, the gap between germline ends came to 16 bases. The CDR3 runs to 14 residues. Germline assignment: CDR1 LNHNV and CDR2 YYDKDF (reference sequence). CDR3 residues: CATSRPTLFRAQHF. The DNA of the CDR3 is TGTGCCACCAGCAGACCTACTCTTTTCAGGGCCCAGCATTTT.

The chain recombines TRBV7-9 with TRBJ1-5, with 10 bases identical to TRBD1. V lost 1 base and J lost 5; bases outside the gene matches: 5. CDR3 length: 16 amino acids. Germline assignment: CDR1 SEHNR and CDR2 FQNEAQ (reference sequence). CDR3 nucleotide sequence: TGTGCCAGCAGCTTAGGGGACAGGGGCCTCCATCAGCCCCAGCATTTT. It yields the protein CASSLGDRGLHQPQHF.

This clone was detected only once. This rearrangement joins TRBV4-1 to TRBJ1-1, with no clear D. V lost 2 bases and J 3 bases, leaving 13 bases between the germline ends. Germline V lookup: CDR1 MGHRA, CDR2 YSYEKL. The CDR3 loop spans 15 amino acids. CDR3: CASSQLTGWYTEAFF. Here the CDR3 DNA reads TGCGCCAGCAGCCAACTTACTGGGTGGTACACTGAAGCTTTCTTT.

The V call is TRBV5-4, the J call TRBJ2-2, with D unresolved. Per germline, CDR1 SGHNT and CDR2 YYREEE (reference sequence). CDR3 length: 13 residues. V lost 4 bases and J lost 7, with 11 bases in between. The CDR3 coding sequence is TGTGCCAGCAGCGACAATGGGGACGGGGAGCTGTTTTTT. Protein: CASSDNGDGELFF.

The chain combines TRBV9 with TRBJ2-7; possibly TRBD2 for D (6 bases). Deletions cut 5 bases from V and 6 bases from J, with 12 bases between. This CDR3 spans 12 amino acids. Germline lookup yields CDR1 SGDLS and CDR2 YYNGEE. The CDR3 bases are TGTGCCAGCAGTCAGCGCGGGGTCGAGCAGTACTTC. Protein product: CASSQRGVEQYF.

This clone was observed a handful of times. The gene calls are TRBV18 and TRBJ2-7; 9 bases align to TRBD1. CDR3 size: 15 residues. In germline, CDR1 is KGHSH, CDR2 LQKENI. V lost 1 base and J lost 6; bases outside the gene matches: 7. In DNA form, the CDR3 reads TGTGCCAGCTCACCACGGGGCGGGACAGGGATCGAGCAGTACTTC. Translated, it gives CASSPRGGTGIEQYF. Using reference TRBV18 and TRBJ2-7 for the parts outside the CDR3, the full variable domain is NAGVMQNPRHLVRRRGQEARLRCSPMKGHSHVYWYRQLPEEGLKFMVYLQKENIIDESGMPKERFSAEFPKEGPSILRIQQVVRGDSAAYFCASSPRGGTGIEQYFGPGTRLTVT.

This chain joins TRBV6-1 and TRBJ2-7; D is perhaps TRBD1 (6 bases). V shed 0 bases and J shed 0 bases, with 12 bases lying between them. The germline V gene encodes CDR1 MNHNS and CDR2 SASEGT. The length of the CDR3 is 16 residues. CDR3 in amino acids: CASSEAWQGISYEQYF. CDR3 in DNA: TGTGCCAGCAGTGAAGCTTGGCAGGGGATCTCCTACGAGCAGTACTTC.

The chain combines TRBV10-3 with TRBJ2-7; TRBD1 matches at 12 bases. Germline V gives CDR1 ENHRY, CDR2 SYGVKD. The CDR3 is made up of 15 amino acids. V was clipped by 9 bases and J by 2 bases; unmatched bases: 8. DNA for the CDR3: TGTGCCATGGGGTCGGGGACAGGGGGCCCCTACGAGCAGTACTTC. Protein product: CAMGSGTGGPYEQYF.

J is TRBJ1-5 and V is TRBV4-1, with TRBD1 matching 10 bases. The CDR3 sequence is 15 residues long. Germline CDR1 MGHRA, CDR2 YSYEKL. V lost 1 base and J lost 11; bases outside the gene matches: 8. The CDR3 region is CASSQVGTGEDSQHF. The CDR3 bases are TGCGCCAGCAGCCAAGTGGGGACAGGGGAAGATTCCCAGCATTTT.

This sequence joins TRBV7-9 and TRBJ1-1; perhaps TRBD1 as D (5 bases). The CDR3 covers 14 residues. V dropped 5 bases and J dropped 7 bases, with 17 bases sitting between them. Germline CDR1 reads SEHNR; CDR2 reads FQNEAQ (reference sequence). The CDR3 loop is CASSTRRGADEAFF. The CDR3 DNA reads TGTGCCAGCAGCACCCGACGGGGCGCGGATGAAGCTTTCTTT.

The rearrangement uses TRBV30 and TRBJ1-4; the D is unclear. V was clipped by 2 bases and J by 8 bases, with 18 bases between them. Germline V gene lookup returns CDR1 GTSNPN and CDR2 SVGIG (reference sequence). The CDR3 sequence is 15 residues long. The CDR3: CAWSLGGTSREKLFF. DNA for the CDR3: TGTGCCTGGAGTCTGGGAGGTACTTCGAGGGAAAAACTGTTTTTT.

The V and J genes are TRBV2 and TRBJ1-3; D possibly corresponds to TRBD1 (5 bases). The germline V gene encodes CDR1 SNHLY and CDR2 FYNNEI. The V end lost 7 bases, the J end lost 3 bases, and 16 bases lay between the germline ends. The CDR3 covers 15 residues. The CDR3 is CASTPGRGGGNTIYF. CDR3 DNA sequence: TGTGCCAGCACCCCGGGGAGGGGAGGTGGAAACACCATATATTTT.

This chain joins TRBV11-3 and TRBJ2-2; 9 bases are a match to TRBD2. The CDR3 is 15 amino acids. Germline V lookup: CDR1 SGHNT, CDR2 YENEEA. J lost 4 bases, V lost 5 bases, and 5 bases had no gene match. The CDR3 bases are TGTGCCAGCAGCCCTGGCGGGAGGGCCACCGGGGAGCTGTTTTTT. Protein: CASSPGGRATGELFF.

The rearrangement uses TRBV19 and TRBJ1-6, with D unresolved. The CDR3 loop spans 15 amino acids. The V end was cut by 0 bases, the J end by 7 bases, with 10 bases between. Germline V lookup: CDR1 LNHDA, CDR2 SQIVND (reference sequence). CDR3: CASSIEGMGNSPLHF. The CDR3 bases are TGTGCCAGTAGTATAGAAGGCATGGGGAATTCACCCCTCCACTTT. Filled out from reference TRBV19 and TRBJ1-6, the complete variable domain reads DGGITQSPKYLFRKEGQNVTLSCEQNLNHDAMYWYRQDPGQGLRLIYYSQIVNDFQKGDIAEGYSVSREKKESFPLTVTSAQKNPTAFYLCASSIEGMGNSPLHFGNGTRLTVT.

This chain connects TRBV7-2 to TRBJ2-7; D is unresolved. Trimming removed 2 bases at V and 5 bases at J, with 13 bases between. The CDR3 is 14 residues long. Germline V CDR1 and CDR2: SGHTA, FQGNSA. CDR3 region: CASSLLDEGHEQYF. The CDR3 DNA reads TGTGCCAGCAGCTTATTAGACGAAGGCCACGAGCAGTACTTC.

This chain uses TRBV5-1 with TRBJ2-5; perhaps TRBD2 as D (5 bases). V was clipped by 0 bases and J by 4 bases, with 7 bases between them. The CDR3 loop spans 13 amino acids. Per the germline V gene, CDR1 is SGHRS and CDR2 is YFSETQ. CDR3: CASSLGTSETQYF. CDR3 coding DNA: TGCGCCAGCAGCTTGGGGACTTCAGAGACCCAGTACTTC.

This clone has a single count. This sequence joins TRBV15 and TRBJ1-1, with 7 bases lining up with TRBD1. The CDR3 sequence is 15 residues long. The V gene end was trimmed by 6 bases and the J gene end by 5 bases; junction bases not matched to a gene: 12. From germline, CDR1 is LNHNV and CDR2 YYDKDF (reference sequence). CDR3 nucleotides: TGTGCCACCAGGAAGCCGACAGGGTCCGATACTGAAGCTTTCTTT. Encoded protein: CATRKPTGSDTEAFF.

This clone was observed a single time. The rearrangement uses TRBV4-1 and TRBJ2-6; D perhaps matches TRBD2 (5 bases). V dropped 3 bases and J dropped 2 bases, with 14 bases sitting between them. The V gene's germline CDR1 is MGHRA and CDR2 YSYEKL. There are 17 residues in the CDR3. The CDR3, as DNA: TGCGCCAGCAGCCAGACGCCCCGGGGAACTGGGGCCAACGTCCTGACTTTC. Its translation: CASSQTPRGTGANVLTF.